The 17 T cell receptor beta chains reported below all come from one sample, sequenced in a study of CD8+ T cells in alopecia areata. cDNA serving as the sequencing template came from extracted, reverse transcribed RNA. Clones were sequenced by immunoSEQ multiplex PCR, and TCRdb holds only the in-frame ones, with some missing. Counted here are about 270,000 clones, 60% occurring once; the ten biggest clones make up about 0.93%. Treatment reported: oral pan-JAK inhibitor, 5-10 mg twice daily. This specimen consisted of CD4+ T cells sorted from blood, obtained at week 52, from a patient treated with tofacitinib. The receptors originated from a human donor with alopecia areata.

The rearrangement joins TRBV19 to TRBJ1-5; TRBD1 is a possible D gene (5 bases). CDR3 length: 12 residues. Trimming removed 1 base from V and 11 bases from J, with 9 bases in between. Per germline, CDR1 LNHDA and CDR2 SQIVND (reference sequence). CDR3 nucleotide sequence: TGTGCCAGTAGTATAGCAGTGGGGGCCCAGCATTTT. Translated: CASSIAVGAQHF.

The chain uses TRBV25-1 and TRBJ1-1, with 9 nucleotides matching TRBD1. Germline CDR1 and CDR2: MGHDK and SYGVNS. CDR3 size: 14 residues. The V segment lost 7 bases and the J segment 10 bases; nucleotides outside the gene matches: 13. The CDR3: CASMSSHGTGRAFF. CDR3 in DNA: TGTGCCAGCATGAGCTCCCACGGGACAGGGCGAGCTTTCTTT. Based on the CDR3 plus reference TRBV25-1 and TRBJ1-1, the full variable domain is EADIYQTPRYLVIGTGKKITLECSQTMGHDKMYWYQQDPGMELHLIHYSYGVNSTEKGDLSSESTVSRIRTEHFPLTLESARPSHTSQYLCASMSSHGTGRAFFGQGTRLTVV.

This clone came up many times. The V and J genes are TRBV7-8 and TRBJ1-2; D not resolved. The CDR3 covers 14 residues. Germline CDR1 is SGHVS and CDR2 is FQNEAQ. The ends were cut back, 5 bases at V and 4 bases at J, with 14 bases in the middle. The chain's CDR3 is CASSSEGLGYGYTF. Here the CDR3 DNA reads TGTGCCAGCAGCAGCGAGGGATTGGGCTATGGCTACACCTTC.

In nucleotides, the CDR3 is TGTGCCTGGAAAAGGGTCGGCACAGATACGCAGTATTTT. Amino acid sequence: CAWKRVGTDTQYF. J is TRBJ2-3 and V is TRBV30, with unresolved D. Germline assignment: CDR1 GTSNPN and CDR2 SVGIG (reference sequence). The germline V and J ends were trimmed by 4 bases and 1 base, with 9 bases remaining between them. The CDR3 sequence is 13 residues long.

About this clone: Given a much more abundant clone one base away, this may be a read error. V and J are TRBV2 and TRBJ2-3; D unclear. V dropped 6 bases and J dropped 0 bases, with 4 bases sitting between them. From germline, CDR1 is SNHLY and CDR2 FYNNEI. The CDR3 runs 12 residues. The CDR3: CASSSSTDTQYF. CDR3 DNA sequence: TGTGCCAGCAGCTCTAGCACAGATACGCAGTATTTT. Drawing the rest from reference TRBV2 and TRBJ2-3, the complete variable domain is EPEVTQTPSHQVTQMGQEVILRCVPISNHLYFYWYRQILGQKVEFLVSFYNNEISEKSEIFDDQFSVERPDGSNFTLKIRSTKLEDSAMYFCASSSSTDTQYFGPGTRLTVL.

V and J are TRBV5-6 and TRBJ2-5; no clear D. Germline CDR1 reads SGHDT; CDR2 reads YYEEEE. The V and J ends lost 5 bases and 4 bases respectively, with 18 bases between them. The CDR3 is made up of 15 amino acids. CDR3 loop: CASSLRFRFLETQYF. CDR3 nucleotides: TGTGCCAGCAGTCTCCGGTTCAGGTTTCTAGAGACCCAGTACTTC.

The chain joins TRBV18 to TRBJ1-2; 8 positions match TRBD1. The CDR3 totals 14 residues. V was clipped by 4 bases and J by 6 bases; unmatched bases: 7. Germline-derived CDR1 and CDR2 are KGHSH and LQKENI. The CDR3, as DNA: TGTGCCAGCTCACTCCGGACAGGGCTGGATGGCTACACCTTC. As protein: CASSLRTGLDGYTF.

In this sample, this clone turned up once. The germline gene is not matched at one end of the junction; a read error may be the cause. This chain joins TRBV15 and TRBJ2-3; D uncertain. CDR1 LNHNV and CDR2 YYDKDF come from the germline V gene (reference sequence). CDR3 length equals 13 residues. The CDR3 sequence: CATSRDRGDAQYF. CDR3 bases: TGTGCCACCAGCAGAGATAGAGGAGATGCGCAGTATTTT.

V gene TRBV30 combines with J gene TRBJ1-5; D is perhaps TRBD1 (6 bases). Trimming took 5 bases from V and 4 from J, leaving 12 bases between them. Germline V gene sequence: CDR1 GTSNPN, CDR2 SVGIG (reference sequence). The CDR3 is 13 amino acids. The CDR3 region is CAWEGGFNQPQHF. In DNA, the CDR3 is TGTGCCTGGGAAGGGGGGTTTAATCAGCCCCAGCATTTT.

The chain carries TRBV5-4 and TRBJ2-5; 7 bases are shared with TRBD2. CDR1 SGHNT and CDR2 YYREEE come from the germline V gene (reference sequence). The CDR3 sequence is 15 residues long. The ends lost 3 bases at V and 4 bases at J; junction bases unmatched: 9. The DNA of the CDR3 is TGTGCCAGCAGCTCCGCGACTAGCCCCGGAGAGACCCAGTACTTC. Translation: CASSSATSPGETQYF.

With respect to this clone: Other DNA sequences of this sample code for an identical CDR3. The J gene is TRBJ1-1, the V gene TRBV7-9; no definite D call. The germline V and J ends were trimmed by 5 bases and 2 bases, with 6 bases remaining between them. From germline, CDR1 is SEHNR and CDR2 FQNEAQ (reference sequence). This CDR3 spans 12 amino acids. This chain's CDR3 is CASSVENTEAFF. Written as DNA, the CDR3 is TGTGCCAGCAGCGTAGAAAACACTGAAGCTTTCTTT.

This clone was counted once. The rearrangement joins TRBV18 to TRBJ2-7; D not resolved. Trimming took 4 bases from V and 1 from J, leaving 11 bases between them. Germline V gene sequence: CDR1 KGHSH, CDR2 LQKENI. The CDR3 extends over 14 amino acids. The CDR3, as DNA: TGTGCCAGCTCACGGGCGGCAGATTCCTACGAGCAGTACTTC. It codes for CASSRAADSYEQYF.

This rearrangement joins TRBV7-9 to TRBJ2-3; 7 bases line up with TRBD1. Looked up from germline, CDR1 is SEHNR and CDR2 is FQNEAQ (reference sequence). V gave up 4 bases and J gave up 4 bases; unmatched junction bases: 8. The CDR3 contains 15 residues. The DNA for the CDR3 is TGTGCCAGCAGCTATTATAGAGGGGGCGCAGATACGCAGTATTTT. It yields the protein CASSYYRGGADTQYF.

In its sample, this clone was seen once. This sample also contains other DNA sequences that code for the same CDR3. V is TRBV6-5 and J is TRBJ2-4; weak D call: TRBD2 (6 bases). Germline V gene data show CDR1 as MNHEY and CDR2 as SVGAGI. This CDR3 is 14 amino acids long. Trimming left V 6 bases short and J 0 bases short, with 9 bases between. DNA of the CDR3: TGTGCCAGCAGGGCGGGGTTAGCCAAAAACATTCAGTACTTC. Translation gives CASRAGLAKNIQYF.

The CDR3 spells CSSHNTEAFF. The CDR3 nucleotides are TGCAGCTCCCATAACACTGAAGCTTTCTTT. V gene TRBV29-1 combines with J gene TRBJ1-1, with D hard to call. V lost 8 bases to trimming and J lost 2 bases, with 6 bases between them. Germline CDR1 is SQVTM and CDR2 is ANQGSEA. This CDR3 is 10 amino acids long.

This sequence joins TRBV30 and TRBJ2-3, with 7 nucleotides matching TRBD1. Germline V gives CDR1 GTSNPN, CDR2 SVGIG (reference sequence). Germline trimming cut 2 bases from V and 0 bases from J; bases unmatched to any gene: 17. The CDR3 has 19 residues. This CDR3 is CAWSKLGTAFLGSTDTQYF. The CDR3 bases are TGTGCCTGGAGTAAGCTCGGGACAGCTTTTTTAGGGAGCACAGATACGCAGTATTTT.

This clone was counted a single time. The CDR3: CASSLRQNIQYF. DNA of the CDR3: TGTGCCAGCAGCTTGAGGCAAAACATTCAGTACTTC. V gene TRBV7-9 combines with J gene TRBJ2-4; D is ambiguous. This CDR3 region has 12 residues. Trimming pared 3 bases from V and 5 bases from J, leaving 5 bases between. Germline V gene lookup returns CDR1 SEHNR and CDR2 FQNEAQ (reference sequence).